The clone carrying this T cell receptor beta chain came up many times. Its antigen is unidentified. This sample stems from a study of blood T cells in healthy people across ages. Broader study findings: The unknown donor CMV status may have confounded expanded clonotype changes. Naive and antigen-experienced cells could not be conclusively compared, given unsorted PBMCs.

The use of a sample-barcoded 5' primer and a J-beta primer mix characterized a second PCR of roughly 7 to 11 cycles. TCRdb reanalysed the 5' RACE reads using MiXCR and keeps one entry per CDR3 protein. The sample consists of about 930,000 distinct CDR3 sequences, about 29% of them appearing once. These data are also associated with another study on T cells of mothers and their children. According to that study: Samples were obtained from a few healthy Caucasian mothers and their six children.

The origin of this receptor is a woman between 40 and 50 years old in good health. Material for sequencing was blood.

The CDR3 loop is CASSSRDYSYEQYF. CDR3 in DNA: TGCGCCAGCAGCTCGCGGGACTACTCCTACGAGCAGTACTTC. The V call is TRBV5-1, the J call TRBJ2-7, with 7 bases matching TRBD2. There are 14 residues in the CDR3. The junction had 3 bases not matched to a gene; V was cut back by 3 bases and J by 0 bases. Per germline, CDR1 SGHRS and CDR2 YFSETQ.